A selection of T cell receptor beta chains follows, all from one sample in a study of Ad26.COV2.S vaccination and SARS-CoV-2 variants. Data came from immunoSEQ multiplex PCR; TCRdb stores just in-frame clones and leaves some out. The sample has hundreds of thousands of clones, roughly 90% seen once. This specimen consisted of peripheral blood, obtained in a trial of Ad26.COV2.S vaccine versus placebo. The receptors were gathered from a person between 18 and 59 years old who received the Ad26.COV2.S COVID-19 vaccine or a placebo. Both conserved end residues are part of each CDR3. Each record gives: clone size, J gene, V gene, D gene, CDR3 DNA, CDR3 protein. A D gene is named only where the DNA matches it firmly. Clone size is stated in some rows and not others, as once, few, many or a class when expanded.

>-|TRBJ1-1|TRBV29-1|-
TGCAGCGTTGATCCGGTACAAGGCACTGAAGCTTTCTTT
CSVDPVQGTEAFF
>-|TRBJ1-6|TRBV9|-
TGTGCCAGCAGCGTAACGGATAGGGATAATTCACCCCTCCACTTT
CASSVTDRDNSPLHF
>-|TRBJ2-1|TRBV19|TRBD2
TGTGCCAGTAGTAGGGGCGCTGCGGGAGCCTACAATGAGCAGTTCTTC
CASSRGAAGAYNEQFF
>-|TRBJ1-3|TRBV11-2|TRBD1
TGTGCCAGCAGCCGTACCCGACAGGGTTATGGAAACACCATATATTTT
CASSRTRQGYGNTIYF
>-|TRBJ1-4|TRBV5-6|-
TGTGCCAGCAGCTCAAGGGTTTTTGGGAAGAATGAAAAACTGTTTTTT
CASSSRVFGKNEKLFF
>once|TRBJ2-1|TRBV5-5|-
TGTGCCAGCAGTCGGACACCGAGCTCCTACAATGAGCAGTTCTTC
CASSRTPSSYNEQFF
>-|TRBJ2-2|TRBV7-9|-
TGTGCCAGCAGCTTAGTGTCGGGAACCGGGGAGCTGTTTTTT
CASSLVSGTGELFF
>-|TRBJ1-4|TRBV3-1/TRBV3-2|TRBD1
TGTGCCAGCAGCCCCCGACAGGGGCGTGAAAAACTGTTTTTT
CASSPRQGREKLFF
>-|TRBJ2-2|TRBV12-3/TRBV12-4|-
TGTGCCAGCACCAAGGCCAACACCGGGGAGCTGTTTTTT
CASTKANTGELFF
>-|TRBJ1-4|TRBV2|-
TGTGCCAGTCACAGGGTTTCTAATGAAAAACTGTTTTTT
CASHRVSNEKLFF
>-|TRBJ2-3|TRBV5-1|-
TGCGCCAGCAGCGCCCGTGGGGGTCCAGATACGCAGTATTTT
CASSARGGPDTQYF
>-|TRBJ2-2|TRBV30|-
TGTGCCTGGAGCTCCCTCGGCGTTGGGCGGGAGCTGTTTTTT
CAWSSLGVGRELFF
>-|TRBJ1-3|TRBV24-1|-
TGTGCCACCAGTGATGGGGCATCTGGAAACACCATATATTTT
CATSDGASGNTIYF
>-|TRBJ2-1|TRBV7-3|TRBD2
TGTGCCAGCAGCATTAGCGGGGGAACCTACAATGAGCAGTTCTTC
CASSISGGTYNEQFF